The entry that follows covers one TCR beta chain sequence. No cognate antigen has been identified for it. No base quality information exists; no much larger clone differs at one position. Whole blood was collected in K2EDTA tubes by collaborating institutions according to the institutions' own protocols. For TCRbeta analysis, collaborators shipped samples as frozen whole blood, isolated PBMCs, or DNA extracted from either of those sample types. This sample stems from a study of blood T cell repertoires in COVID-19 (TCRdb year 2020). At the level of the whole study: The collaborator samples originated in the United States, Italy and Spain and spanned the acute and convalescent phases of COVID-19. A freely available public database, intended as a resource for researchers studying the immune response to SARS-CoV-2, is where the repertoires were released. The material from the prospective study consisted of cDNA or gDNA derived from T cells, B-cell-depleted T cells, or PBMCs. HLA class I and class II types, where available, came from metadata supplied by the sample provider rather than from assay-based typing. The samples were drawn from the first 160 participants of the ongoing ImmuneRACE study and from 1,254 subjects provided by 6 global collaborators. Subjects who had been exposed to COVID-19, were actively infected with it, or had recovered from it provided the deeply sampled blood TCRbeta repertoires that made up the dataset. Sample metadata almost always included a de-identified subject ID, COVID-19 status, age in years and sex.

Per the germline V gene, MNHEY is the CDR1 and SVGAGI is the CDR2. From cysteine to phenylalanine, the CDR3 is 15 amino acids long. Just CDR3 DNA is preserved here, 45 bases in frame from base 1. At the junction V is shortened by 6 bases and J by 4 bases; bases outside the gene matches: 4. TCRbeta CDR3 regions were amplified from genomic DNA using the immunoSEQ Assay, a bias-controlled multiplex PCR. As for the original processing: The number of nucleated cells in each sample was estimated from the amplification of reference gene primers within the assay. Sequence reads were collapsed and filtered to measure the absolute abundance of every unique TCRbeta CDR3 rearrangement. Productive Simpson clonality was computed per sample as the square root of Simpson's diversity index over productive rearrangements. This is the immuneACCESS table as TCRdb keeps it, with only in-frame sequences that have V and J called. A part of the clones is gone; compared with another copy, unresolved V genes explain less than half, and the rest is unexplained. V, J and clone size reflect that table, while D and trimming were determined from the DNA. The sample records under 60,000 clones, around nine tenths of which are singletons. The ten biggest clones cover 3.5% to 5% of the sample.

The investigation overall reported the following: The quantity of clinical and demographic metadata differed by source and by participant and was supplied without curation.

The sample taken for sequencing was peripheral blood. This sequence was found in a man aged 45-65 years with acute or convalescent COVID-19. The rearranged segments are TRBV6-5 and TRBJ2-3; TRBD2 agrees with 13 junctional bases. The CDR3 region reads CASSGLAGASDTQYF. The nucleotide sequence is TGTGCCAGCAGCGGACTAGCGGGAGCCTCAGATACGCAGTATTTT.